Listed here is a single T cell receptor beta chain. Its antigen is as yet unknown. TCRdb reprocessed the reads with MiXCR, giving one entry per CDR3 protein. Counted here are roughly 120,000 distinct CDR3 sequences, approximately 30% occurring once; the ten biggest clones make up around three fifths. The sample belongs to a study of T cell repertoires in cytomegalovirus infection. This CDR3 contains 14 residues. From germline, CDR1 is DFQATT and CDR2 SNEGSKA (reference sequence). V dropped 0 bases and J dropped 5 bases, with 13 bases sitting between them. The chain uses TRBV20-1 and TRBJ1-1, with D perhaps TRBD1 (6 bases). The sequence was obtained from a human donor in good health (CMV status not recorded). Some clones in this sample may be carry-over from other donors' samples. The sample here was CD8+ T cells from cultured PBMCs, taken from culture after CMV antigen stimulation. The CDR3 DNA follows: TGCAGTGCTAGAGATGTAGGGGGTTGGACTGAAGCTTTCTTT. This encodes CSARDVGGWTEAFF.